Given below is one T cell receptor (beta chain) in context. Only a few counts were recorded for this clonotype. Its antigen is currently not known. Base qualities are not provided; no much larger clone lies one nucleotide away. These data come from a study of T cells in Graves' hyperthyroidism and ophthalmopathy (dated by TCRdb to about 2019). Study-level background: Peripheral blood was sampled at the time of initial diagnosis, prior to any treatment. An independent validation cohort of around 19 hyperthyroidism patients and approximately 16 patients who later progressed to ophthalmopathy tested prospective prediction of ophthalmopathy. The paper describes TCR Vbeta CDR3 sequencing of 135 peripheral blood samples, made up of 43 ophthalmopathy patients, 70 to 80 hyperthyroidism patients and roughly 17 progressor patients. In about six Graves' hyperthyroidism patients, the study also compared T-cell repertoires from thyroid tissue with T-cell repertoires from blood. The approximately 95 discovery patients were divided at random into training and test sets in a 7:3 ratio. After blood sampling, hyperthyroidism patients were treated with methimazole at a starting dose of 30 mg daily, and ophthalmopathy patients were treated with high-dose intravenous methylprednisolone. A discovery cohort of about 95 patients, about 44 with Graves' ophthalmopathy and 55 to 65 with stable Graves' hyperthyroidism, was used to find distinguishing TCR V-J signatures. Overall results and qualifications from the work: No statistical method was used to fix the sample size in advance, and group allocation was not hidden from the investigators. In validation, the model predicted progression to ophthalmopathy with approximately 71% sensitivity and roughly 72% specificity, a median of around six months before onset. Most expanded thyroid clonotypes (frequency above 0.001) were also detected in blood, a finding suggesting that blood repertoires may reflect thyroid immune responses. In cross-validation, a model built on a 13 V-J signature told ophthalmopathy apart from stable hyperthyroidism with approximately 91% sensitivity and about 81% specificity, and in testing the same model reached 80%/75%.

Ophthalmopathy patients had moderately to severely active disease, Clinical Activity Score of at least 3, NOSPECS grade of at least 4, and duration under 3 months. Any patient with an uncontrolled infection, another autoimmune disease, pregnancy or lactation was excluded. Diagnoses were based on clinical symptoms, serum thyroxine and TRAb, thyroid ultrasound and orbital computed tomography. PBMCs were isolated from 7.5 to 10 ml of fresh peripheral blood by Ficoll-Paque density gradient centrifugation. Total RNA was extracted using Trizol reagent, and RNA quality was assessed on an Agilent 2100 Bioanalyzer. The TCR beta CDR3 regions were amplified from RNA transcripts. For the first round of RT-PCR on the TCR CDR3, the HTBI primer set was used together with the Qiagen OneStep RT-PCR kit. The libraries were constructed in a second round of multiplex PCR and then size-selected and purified. The libraries were sequenced on an Illumina HiSeq2000 using paired-end 100 bp reads. As for the authors' bioinformatics: SOAPnuke was used to process the raw data, throwing out any read that contained adapters or uncalled bases, had a mean Phred below 15, or lacked an exact constant-primer or identifier match. COPE v1.2.5 was used to merge high-quality paired reads, and clonotypes were defined as unique nucleotide sequences. Clonotypes were aligned to IMGT TRBV, TRBD and TRBJ reference segments using MiTCR v1.1. Analysis was restricted to V-J combinations with a frequency above 0.0001, which covered over 98% of repertoires. A TCS score was defined as the ratio of F50 (clonal expansion) to E x V (chaos), with BLOSUM62-based TCRdist applied between CDR3 peptides within each V-J. Welch's t-statistics and random forest reduced roughly 530 V-J features to about 13, which were used in a naive Bayes classifier (R e1071). TCRdb reran the public reads through fastp at Q25 and MiXCR, keeping productive beta chains. Every distinct CDR3 protein forms one entry, paired with its most common genes and DNA. The V and J calls come from TCRdb's annotation, not from the publication. This sample has about 640,000 distinct CDR3 sequences in its table, and 20% to 25% of those were observed once. The ten largest make up more than 30% of the sample.

This TCR derives from a man aged 30-40 years with Graves' ophthalmopathy. Specimen: blood.

The CDR3 in this case is CASSQEGRPGQGAGDTQYF. The sequenced DNA: TGTGCCAGCAGCCAAGAGGGACGACCGGGACAGGGGGCAGGGGATACGCAGTATTTT. The chain is encoded by TRBV3-1 joined to TRBJ2-3; TRBD1 lines up with 12 middle nucleotides. The CDR3 holds 19 amino acids from the cysteine to the phenylalanine. The sequence is cut down to CDR3 DNA, 57 bases in frame from base 1. V loses 0 bases at its end and J loses 6 bases; junction bases beyond the gene matches: 13. Via the germline V gene (reference sequence), CDR1 is LGHDT and CDR2 YNNKEL.